This TCR beta chain was identified in a study of blood T cell repertoires in COVID-19. Data came from immunoSEQ multiplex PCR; TCRdb stores just in-frame clones and leaves some out. The sample holds about 520,000 clones, 70% to 90% seen once. Only a few counts were recorded for this clone. The CDR3 runs to 14 residues. Trimming removed 7 bases at V and 0 bases at J, with 10 bases between. Germline lookup yields CDR1 LNHDA and CDR2 SQIVND (reference sequence). Input material: peripheral blood. The V gene is TRBV19, the J gene TRBJ1-3; weak D call: TRBD1 (6 bases). This sequence was found in a human donor in a cohort sampled during active COVID-19. DNA of the CDR3: TGTGCCAGTAAAAGGACAGACTCTGGAAACACCATATATTTT. This gives the protein CASKRTDSGNTIYF.